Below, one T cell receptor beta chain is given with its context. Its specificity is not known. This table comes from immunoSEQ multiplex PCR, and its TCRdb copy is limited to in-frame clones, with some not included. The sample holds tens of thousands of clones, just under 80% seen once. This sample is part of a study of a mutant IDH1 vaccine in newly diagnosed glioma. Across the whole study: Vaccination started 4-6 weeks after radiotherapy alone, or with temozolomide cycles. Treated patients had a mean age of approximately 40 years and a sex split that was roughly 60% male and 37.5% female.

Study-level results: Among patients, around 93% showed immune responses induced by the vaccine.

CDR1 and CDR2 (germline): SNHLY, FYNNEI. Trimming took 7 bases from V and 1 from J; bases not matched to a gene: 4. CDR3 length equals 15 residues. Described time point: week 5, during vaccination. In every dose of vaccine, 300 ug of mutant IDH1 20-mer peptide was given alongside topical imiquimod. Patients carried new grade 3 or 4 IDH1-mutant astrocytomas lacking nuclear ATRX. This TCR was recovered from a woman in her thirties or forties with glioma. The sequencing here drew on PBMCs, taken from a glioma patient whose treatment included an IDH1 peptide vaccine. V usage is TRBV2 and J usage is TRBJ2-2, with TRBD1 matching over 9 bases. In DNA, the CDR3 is TGTGCCAGCACTTGGGACAGGGTGAACACCGGGGAGCTGTTTTTT. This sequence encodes CASTWDRVNTGELFF.